What follows are 31 T cell receptor beta chains derived from one specimen sequenced in a study of technical replicates of blood from a handful of donors (dated by TCRdb to 2016 to 2017). Receptors were amplified or captured by the immunoSEQ multiplex PCR assay. Entries here come from immuneACCESS through TCRdb and include only in-frame sequences with V and J called. Some clones fail to appear in such tables; in the studies checked, an unresolved V gene covers under half of the shortfall, and the cause of the remainder is unknown. For this sample there are tens of thousands of clones; approximately 97% appear just once. The ten largest clonotypes hold 0.2% to 0.25% of the sample. Material for sequencing was T cells isolated from PBMCs. The receptor source for this set is a human donor in good health.

This clone was seen once. The chain employs TRBV19 and TRBJ1-1; TRBD1 might be the D (5 bases). The germline V gene has CDR1 LNHDA and CDR2 SQIVND (reference sequence). V dropped 5 bases and J dropped 0 bases, with 13 bases sitting between them. This CDR3 is 15 amino acids long. The CDR3 region is CASSPDKFMNTEAFF. In DNA form, the CDR3 reads TGTGCCAGTAGTCCGGACAAATTTATGAACACTGAAGCTTTCTTT.

The table lists this clone with a count of one. The rearrangement uses TRBV5-4 and TRBJ2-7; 7 nucleotides match TRBD1. This CDR3 contains 14 residues. V shed 4 bases and J 4 bases; nucleotides not matched to a gene: 8. In germline, CDR1 is SGHNT, CDR2 YYREEE (reference sequence). CDR3 protein: CASSLEQGFYEQYF. The CDR3 DNA follows: TGTGCCAGCAGCCTTGAACAGGGGTTTTACGAGCAGTACTTC. Together with reference TRBV5-4 and TRBJ2-7, the CDR3 gives the full variable domain: ETGVTQSPTHLIKTRGQQVTLRCSSQSGHNTVSWYQQALGQGPQFIFQYYREEENGRGNFPPRFSGLQFPNYSSELNVNALELDDSALYLCASSLEQGFYEQYFGPGTRLTVT.

The chain links TRBV2 to TRBJ2-5, with TRBD2 identical over 8 bases. There are 13 residues in the CDR3. The V and J ends lost 7 bases and 6 bases, in that order; junction bases with no gene match: 7. Germline V gene lookup returns CDR1 SNHLY and CDR2 FYNNEI. The DNA of the CDR3 is TGTGCCAGCACCCACCGGGGGGGACAGACCCAGTACTTC. Residues: CASTHRGGQTQYF.

This clone appeared a single time. The V gene is TRBV11-3, the J gene TRBJ2-1; TRBD2 agrees at 10 bases. V gave up 5 bases and J gave up 12 bases; unmatched junction bases: 16. CDR1 is SGHNT, CDR2 YENEEA, per germline. This CDR3 has 16 amino acids. The chain's CDR3 is CASSLVPTSGRATQFF. In DNA form, the CDR3 reads TGTGCCAGCAGCCTAGTTCCGACTAGCGGGCGGGCCACGCAGTTCTTC. The full variable domain, with the rest looked up from reference TRBV11-3 and TRBJ2-1, is EAGVVQSPRYKIIEKKQPVAFWCNPISGHNTLYWYLQNLGQGPELLIRYENEEAVDDSQLPKDRFSAERLKGVDSTLKIQPAELGDSAVYLCASSLVPTSGRATQFFGPGTRLTVL.

The DNA of the CDR3 is TGTGCCAGCAGTTCGTTCAGGGGGCTGGACACTGAAGCTTTCTTT. This gives the protein CASSSFRGLDTEAFF. The chain combines TRBV27 with TRBJ1-1, with 8 bases that match TRBD1. Per the germline V gene, CDR1 is MNHEY and CDR2 is SMNVEV (reference sequence). The V segment lost 4 bases and the J segment 3 bases; nucleotides outside the gene matches: 7. CDR3 length: 15 residues.

This chain's CDR3 is CASSSSNYPGTEQFF. The CDR3 bases are TGTGCCAGCAGCTCCTCCAACTACCCGGGTACGGAGCAGTTCTTC. The rearrangement links TRBV11-2 to TRBJ2-1; no clear D gene. Germline V lookup: CDR1 SGHAT, CDR2 FQNNGV. There are 15 residues in the CDR3. V lost 4 bases and J 10 bases, leaving 20 bases between the germline ends. The complete variable domain, with remaining parts taken from reference TRBV11-2 and TRBJ2-1, reads EAGVAQSPRYKIIEKRQSVAFWCNPISGHATLYWYQQILGQGPKLLIQFQNNGVVDDSQLPKDRFSAERLKGVDSTLKIQPAKLEDSAVYLCASSSSNYPGTEQFFGPGTRLTVL.

The V and J genes are TRBV2 and TRBJ2-4, with TRBD2 identical over 11 bases. V lost 5 bases to trimming and J lost 7 bases; unmatched junction nucleotides: 10. Germline V gene data show CDR1 as SNHLY and CDR2 as FYNNEI. The CDR3 length is 16 residues. The CDR3 sequence is CASSYTLAGGGNIQYF. CDR3 nucleotides: TGTGCCAGCAGTTATACTCTAGCGGGGGGTGGGAACATTCAGTACTTC.

The genes are TRBV30 and TRBJ1-2, with D possibly being TRBD1 (5 bases). The CDR3 is 14 amino acids. The germline V gene has CDR1 GTSNPN and CDR2 SVGIG (reference sequence). Between the trimmed V and J ends, which lost 2 bases and 5 bases, there was a span of 15 bases. The CDR3 DNA reads as TGTGCCTGGAGTCCCCTCAGGGCCCCTTATGGCTACACCTTC. This sequence encodes CAWSPLRAPYGYTF.

The chain links TRBV15 to TRBJ2-5, with D hard to call. V shed 0 bases and J shed 4 bases, with 9 bases lying between them. Per the germline V gene, CDR1 is LNHNV and CDR2 is YYDKDF (reference sequence). The CDR3 consists of 14 residues. Here the CDR3 DNA reads TGTGCCACCAGCAGAGATTATACTGGAGAGACCCAGTACTTC. This sequence encodes CATSRDYTGETQYF. Using reference TRBV15 and TRBJ2-5 for the parts outside the CDR3, the full variable domain is DAMVIQNPRYQVTQFGKPVTLSCSQTLNHNVMYWYQQKSSQAPKLLFHYYDKDFNNEADTPDNFQSRRPNTSFCFLDIRSPGLGDTAMYLCATSRDYTGETQYFGPGTRLLVL.

This clone was found a few times. The CDR3 nucleotides read TGCGCCAGCAGCCAAGTTTTCAGCAGGGGTCGGACTGAAGCTTTCTTT. Encoded protein: CASSQVFSRGRTEAFF. This rearrangement joins TRBV4-1 to TRBJ1-1; perhaps TRBD1 as D (6 bases). The CDR3 covers 16 residues. Trimming took 1 base from V and 5 from J, leaving 17 bases between them. Per germline, CDR1 MGHRA and CDR2 YSYEKL.

The CDR3 here is CASSRESSDTQYF. CDR3 in DNA: TGTGCCAGCAGTAGGGAGAGCTCAGATACGCAGTATTTT. The chain joins TRBV2 to TRBJ2-3; possibly TRBD2 for D (5 bases). The CDR3 extends over 13 amino acids. In germline, CDR1 is SNHLY, CDR2 FYNNEI. With 5 bases removed from V and 4 bases from J, the gap between germline ends came to 10 bases.

The rearrangement joins TRBV5-1 to TRBJ2-2; D perhaps matches TRBD1 (5 bases). V was trimmed by 1 base and J by 1 base, leaving 8 bases between them. Germline V gene lookup returns CDR1 SGHRS and CDR2 YFSETQ. This CDR3 is built from 15 residues. CDR3 sequence (DNA): TGCGCCAGCAGCTTGACAGGCCTGAACACCGGGGAGCTGTTTTTT. It is translated as CASSLTGLNTGELFF. Filled out from reference TRBV5-1 and TRBJ2-2, the complete variable domain reads KAGVTQTPRYLIKTRGQQVTLSCSPISGHRSVSWYQQTPGQGLQFLFEYFSETQRNKGNFPGRFSGRQFSNSRSEMNVSTLELGDSALYLCASSLTGLNTGELFFGEGSRLTVL.

This clone occurred once. The chain recombines TRBV4-1 with TRBJ2-1; TRBD1 agrees at 10 bases. CDR3 length: 17 amino acids. V lost 1 base, J lost 4 bases, and 7 bases stayed unmatched. Germline V gives CDR1 MGHRA, CDR2 YSYEKL. CDR3 coding DNA: TGCGCCAGCAGCCAAGCCCTTCGACAGGGGGCTTACAATGAGCAGTTCTTC. Residues: CASSQALRQGAYNEQFF.

The rearrangement uses TRBV7-9 and TRBJ1-5; D not resolved. V lost 4 bases and J 3 bases, leaving 19 bases between the germline ends. The length of the CDR3 is 17 residues. Germline values: CDR1 SEHNR, CDR2 FQNEAQ (reference sequence). The CDR3 spells CASSSTMDGANNQPQHF. In DNA form, the CDR3 reads TGTGCCAGCAGCTCGACTATGGACGGTGCCAACAATCAGCCCCAGCATTTT.

V usage is TRBV6-5 and J usage is TRBJ2-1; 12 nucleotides line up with TRBD2. Germline trimming cut 6 bases from V and 5 bases from J; bases unmatched to any gene: 5. The length of the CDR3 is 15 residues. Germline CDR1 reads MNHEY; CDR2 reads SVGAGI. CDR3 in DNA: TGTGCCAGCAGAATGCTAGCGGGAGGGGACAATGAGCAGTTCTTC. Translated, it gives CASRMLAGGDNEQFF.

V usage is TRBV5-4 and J usage is TRBJ2-5; 9 bases fit TRBD2. Germline CDR1 is SGHNT and CDR2 is YYREEE (reference sequence). V dropped 1 base and J dropped 5; count of bases not matched to a gene: 6. CDR3 length equals 15 residues. Here the CDR3 DNA reads TGTGCCAGCAGCTTGACCGGGACTAGCAGGGAGACCCAGTACTTC. Its protein is CASSLTGTSRETQYF.

This clone has only one observation. The rearrangement joins TRBV25-1 to TRBJ1-5; possibly TRBD1 for D (5 bases). V was shortened by 4 bases and J by 7 bases, with 14 bases between the two germline ends. The CDR3 is 14 amino acids. Germline V CDR1 and CDR2: MGHDK, SYGVNS. The CDR3 sequence: CASSGHEGVQPQHF. DNA of the CDR3: TGTGCCAGCAGTGGCCACGAAGGGGTGCAGCCCCAGCATTTT. The complete variable domain, with remaining parts taken from reference TRBV25-1 and TRBJ1-5, reads EADIYQTPRYLVIGTGKKITLECSQTMGHDKMYWYQQDPGMELHLIHYSYGVNSTEKGDLSSESTVSRIRTEHFPLTLESARPSHTSQYLCASSGHEGVQPQHFGDGTRLSIL.

This clone was detected a few times. The chain links TRBV6-5 to TRBJ1-1; 7 nucleotides agree with TRBD1. The CDR3 consists of 14 residues. V trimming: 6 bases; J trimming: 3 bases; junction bases outside the gene matches: 7. In germline, CDR1 is MNHEY, CDR2 SVGAGI. The CDR3 protein is CASRPTGVYTEAFF. The CDR3 DNA reads TGTGCCAGCAGACCTACAGGGGTTTACACTGAAGCTTTCTTT.

The chain carries TRBV5-6 and TRBJ1-2; 10 bases match TRBD1. This CDR3 comprises 16 residues. Looked up from germline, CDR1 is SGHDT and CDR2 is YYEEEE. Trimming cost V 4 bases and J 2 bases; bases outside gene matches: 8. The CDR3 DNA reads as TGTGCCAGCAGCCCTATTCCGGGACAGGGGAACTATGGCTACACCTTC. Protein product: CASSPIPGQGNYGYTF. Using reference TRBV5-6 and TRBJ1-2 for the parts outside the CDR3, the full variable domain is DAGVTQSPTHLIKTRGQQVTLRCSPKSGHDTVSWYQQALGQGPQFIFQYYEEEERQRGNFPDRFSGHQFPNYSSELNVNALLLGDSALYLCASSPIPGQGNYGYTFGSGTRLTVV.

The J gene is TRBJ1-1, the V gene TRBV6-4; 9 nucleotides line up with TRBD1. CDR3 length equals 13 residues. Unmatched junction bases numbered 6, after V lost 6 bases and J lost 7 bases. The germline CDR1 and CDR2 sequences are MRHNA and SNTAGT. The CDR3 region has the DNA TGTGCCAGCAGAAGCGACAGGGGGGTTGAAGCTTTCTTT. It is translated as CASRSDRGVEAFF.

V is TRBV9 and J is TRBJ1-3; TRBD1 aligns across 8 bases. Germline CDR1 is SGDLS and CDR2 is YYNGEE. CDR3 length: 18 residues. V gave up 4 bases and J gave up 1 base; unmatched junction bases: 13. The CDR3 here is CASSRTLQGDLSGNTIYF. CDR3 nucleotide sequence: TGTGCCAGCAGCCGTACGCTACAGGGGGACCTTTCTGGAAACACCATATATTTT.

The V and J genes are TRBV29-1 and TRBJ2-5; possibly TRBD2 for D (5 bases). Germline values: CDR1 SQVTM, CDR2 ANQGSEA. Trimming removed 3 bases at V and 3 bases at J, with 11 bases between. This CDR3 is built from 13 residues. CDR3 bases: TGCAGCGTTGATCGGGGTGGAGAAGAGACCCAGTACTTC. Amino acid sequence: CSVDRGGEETQYF.

The rearrangement links TRBV7-9 to TRBJ1-2; TRBD1 agrees at 9 bases. The germline V gene encodes CDR1 SEHNR and CDR2 FQNEAQ (reference sequence). The CDR3 length is 17 residues. J was trimmed by 5 bases and V by 1 base; bases with no gene match: 11. This CDR3 reads CASSLVLGDRARYGYTF. Written as DNA, the CDR3 is TGTGCCAGCAGCTTAGTCCTGGGGGACAGGGCCAGATATGGCTACACCTTC.

The chain uses TRBV21-1 and TRBJ2-7; the table calls TRBD1, which could not be checked here. TRBV21-1 is an annotated pseudogene. This CDR3 spans 15 amino acids. CDR3 amino acids: CASSKARDRAYEQYF. The CDR3 DNA follows: TGTGCCAGCAGCAAAGCTAGGGACAGGGCGTACGAGCAGTACTTC.

The rearrangement uses TRBV7-9 and TRBJ2-7, with 8 bases identical to TRBD2. V dropped 3 bases and J dropped 2; count of bases not matched to a gene: 6. Germline V gives CDR1 SEHNR, CDR2 FQNEAQ (reference sequence). CDR3 length: 15 amino acids. The CDR3 region has the DNA TGTGCCAGCAGCTTCAGCGGGAGTCCCCCCTACGAGCAGTACTTC. It codes for CASSFSGSPPYEQYF.

Only one count was recorded for this clone. The genes are TRBV5-1 and TRBJ1-1; 8 nucleotides match TRBD1. The CDR3 length is 17 residues. Germline CDR1 is SGHRS and CDR2 is YFSETQ. The V segment lost 1 base and the J segment 0 bases; nucleotides outside the gene matches: 8. The CDR3 sequence is CASSLFRTGPMNTEAFF. CDR3 coding DNA: TGCGCCAGCAGCTTGTTCAGGACAGGGCCCATGAACACTGAAGCTTTCTTT.

The chain is built from TRBV4-1 and TRBJ1-1; TRBD1 aligns across 7 bases. This CDR3 is built from 14 residues. The ends lost 1 base at V and 4 bases at J; junction bases unmatched: 3. Germline CDR1 reads MGHRA; CDR2 reads YSYEKL. The CDR3 loop reads CASSQGQGGTEAFF. The CDR3 coding sequence is TGCGCCAGCAGCCAAGGACAGGGAGGCACTGAAGCTTTCTTT.

This clone was counted once. This chain connects TRBV10-1 to TRBJ2-1; tentatively, D is TRBD2 (5 bases). The germline gives CDR1 WNHNN, CDR2 SYGVQD (reference sequence). The CDR3 length is 13 residues. Trimming took 9 bases from V and 5 from J, leaving 14 bases between them. The CDR3 region has the DNA TGCGCCAGTGGAAGCGGAAGGAACAATGAGCAGTTCTTC. This encodes CASGSGRNNEQFF.

The chain has TRBV4-2 and TRBJ2-1; a possible D gene is TRBD1 (7 bases). V lost 0 bases, J lost 8 bases, and 17 bases lay in between. The V gene's germline CDR1 is LGHNA and CDR2 YNFKEQ. The CDR3 sequence is 16 residues long. The CDR3 loop reads CASSQEGGTVNDEQFF. CDR3 nucleotides: TGTGCCAGCAGCCAAGAAGGGGGGACAGTCAACGATGAGCAGTTCTTC.

The CDR3: CASSRTSGRHEQYF. CDR3 coding DNA: TGTGCCAGCAGCCGGACTAGCGGGAGGCACGAGCAGTACTTC. V and J are TRBV7-9 and TRBJ2-7; 14 bases align to TRBD2. V shed 5 bases, J shed 5 bases, and the junction held 2 bases outside the gene matches. The CDR3 totals 14 residues. The germline CDR1 and CDR2 sequences are SEHNR and FQNEAQ (reference sequence). The whole variable domain, remainder taken from reference TRBV7-9 and TRBJ2-7, is DTGVSQNPRHKITKRGQNVTFRCDPISEHNRLYWYRQTLGQGPEFLTYFQNEAQLEKSRLLSDRFSAERPKGSFSTLEIQRTEQGDSAMYLCASSRTSGRHEQYFGPGTRLTVT.

The chain has TRBV27 and TRBJ2-7; 7 bases fit TRBD1. The V segment lost 5 bases and the J segment 2 bases; nucleotides outside the gene matches: 3. This CDR3 has 13 residues. The germline V gene has CDR1 MNHEY and CDR2 SMNVEV (reference sequence). The CDR3 here is CASSGQATYEQYF. The CDR3 nucleotides read TGTGCCAGCAGTGGACAGGCCACCTACGAGCAGTACTTC.